The clone carrying this T cell receptor beta chain was observed once. Data came from immunoSEQ multiplex PCR; TCRdb stores just in-frame clones and leaves some out. Here the sample spans 84,000 or so clones, roughly 82% being singletons. The ends were cut back, 2 bases at V and 0 bases at J, with 10 bases in the middle. CDR1 MNHEY and CDR2 SVGAGI come from the germline V gene. This CDR3 is built from 15 residues. The source of the sample is a study of control samples from healthy donors and cancer patients. The chain employs TRBV6-5 and TRBJ1-2; D unresolved. Sequencing was done on a sample of PBMCs. This clonotype originated in a man between 60 and 70 years old with head and neck cancer. The DNA for the CDR3 is TGTGCCAGCAGTTACACTCGGTGGCCTAACTATGGCTACACCTTC. This encodes CASSYTRWPNYGYTF.